This is a list of T cell receptor beta chains from one sample in a study of blood T cell repertoires in COVID-19. Here immunoSEQ multiplex PCR was the method, and the copy in TCRdb shows in-frame clones only, minus some. The sample yields 240,000 or so clones, roughly 86% seen once. Material: PBMCs or T cells enriched from blood (not recorded which). Receptors originate from a woman aged 45-65 years who had recovered from COVID-19. Both conserved end residues are part of each CDR3. The D gene is left open where the match is weak. Expanded clones get a size class; other rows say once, few or many, or leave the size out.

clone size | J gene | D gene | V gene | CDR3 protein | CDR3 DNA
- | TRBJ1-6 | - | TRBV30 | CAWSSWTQNSPLHF | TGTGCCTGGAGTTCCTGGACTCAGAATTCACCCCTCCACTTT
- | TRBJ1-2 | - | TRBV6-1 | CASSEASGYGYTF | TGTGCCAGCAGTGAAGCTTCGGGCTATGGCTACACCTTC
- | TRBJ1-1 | TRBD1 | TRBV7-9 | CASSLGQPNTEAFF | TGTGCCAGCAGCTTGGGACAGCCGAACACTGAAGCTTTCTTT
- | TRBJ2-2 | TRBD2 | TRBV5-6 | CASLGRVGELFF | TGTGCCAGCCTAGGGAGGGTTGGGGAGCTGTTTTTT
- | TRBJ2-7 | TRBD2 | TRBV28 | CASIRTSGFYEQYF | TGTGCCAGCATTAGGACTAGCGGGTTCTACGAGCAGTACTTC
- | TRBJ1-3 | - | TRBV7-2 | CASSQNSGNTIYF | TGTGCCAGCAGCCAAAACTCTGGAAACACCATATATTTT
once | TRBJ2-1 | TRBD2 | TRBV6-4 | CASSLQAGGRLEQFF | TGTGCCAGCAGTCTTCAGGCGGGGGGCCGGTTGGAGCAGTTCTTC
- | TRBJ2-7 | - | TRBV18 | CASSPIGAGAPYEQYF | TGTGCCAGCTCCCCGATCGGGGCAGGGGCTCCCTACGAGCAGTACTTC
few | TRBJ1-6 | - | TRBV4-3 | CASSQVTGLGSPLHF | TGCGCCAGCAGCCAAGTTACAGGGTTAGGTTCACCCCTCCACTTT
- | TRBJ1-1 | TRBD1 | TRBV19 | CASSIFPGTAGPEAFF | TGTGCCAGTTCCATTTTCCCCGGGACAGCGGGCCCTGAAGCTTTCTTT
- | TRBJ1-5 | - | TRBV4-3 | CASSQDRQGYQPQHF | TGCGCCAGCAGCCAAGACAGGCAGGGGTATCAGCCCCAGCATTTT
- | TRBJ1-5 | TRBD1 | TRBV7-2 | CASSFSHQGDQPQHF | TGTGCCAGCAGCTTTTCACACCAGGGGGATCAGCCCCAGCATTTT
- | TRBJ2-4 | TRBD2 | TRBV5-6 | CASSFGPLSGDIQYF | TGTGCCAGCAGCTTTGGTCCCTTGAGCGGGGACATTCAGTACTTC
- | TRBJ2-3 | TRBD1 | TRBV4-3 | CASSQGTGGEWTDTQYF | TGCGCCAGCAGCCAGGGAACAGGGGGAGAGTGGACAGATACGCAGTATTTT
- | TRBJ1-6 | TRBD1 | TRBV4-2 | CASSTRQGWDSPLHF | TGTGCCAGCAGCACACGACAGGGATGGGATTCACCCCTCCACTTT
- | TRBJ1-3 | TRBD1 | TRBV14 | CASSQGQGDPGNTIYF | TGTGCCAGCAGCCAAGGACAGGGTGACCCTGGAAACACCATATATTTT
- | TRBJ2-1 | - | TRBV4-3 | CASSQDGIRRPEQFF | TGCGCCAGCAGCCAAGATGGAATTCGCAGGCCTGAGCAGTTCTTC
- | TRBJ2-7 | - | TRBV4-3 | CASSQDLPQGYYEQYF | TGCGCCAGCAGCCAAGATCTACCCCAGGGATACTACGAGCAGTACTTC
- | TRBJ1-5 | TRBD1 | TRBV6-2/TRBV6-3 | CASSSPRDRHWGQPQHF | TGTGCCAGCAGTTCCCCTCGGGACAGACATTGGGGTCAGCCCCAGCATTTT